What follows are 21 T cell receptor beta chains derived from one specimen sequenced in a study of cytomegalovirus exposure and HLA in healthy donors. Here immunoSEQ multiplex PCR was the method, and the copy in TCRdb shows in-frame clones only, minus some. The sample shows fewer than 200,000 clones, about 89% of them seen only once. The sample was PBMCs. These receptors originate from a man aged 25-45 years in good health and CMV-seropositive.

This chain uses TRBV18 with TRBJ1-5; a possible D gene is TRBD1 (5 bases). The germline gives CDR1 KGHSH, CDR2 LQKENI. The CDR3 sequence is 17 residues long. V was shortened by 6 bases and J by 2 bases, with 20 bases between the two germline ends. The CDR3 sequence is CASSLYNRGNGNQPQHF. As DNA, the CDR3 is TGTGCCAGCTCCCTCTACAACCGGGGGAATGGCAATCAGCCCCAGCATTTT.

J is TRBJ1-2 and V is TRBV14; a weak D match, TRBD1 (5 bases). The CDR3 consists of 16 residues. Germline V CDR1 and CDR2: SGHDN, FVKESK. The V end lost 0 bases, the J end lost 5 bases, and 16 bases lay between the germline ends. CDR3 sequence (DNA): TGTGCCAGCAGCCAAGATGGGGGAATCAAGTTTTATGGCTACACCTTC. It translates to CASSQDGGIKFYGYTF. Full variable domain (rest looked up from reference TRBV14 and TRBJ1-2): EAGVTQFPSHSVIEKGQTVTLRCDPISGHDNLYWYRRVMGKEIKFLLHFVKESKQDESGMPNNRFLAERTGGTYSTLKVQPAELEDSGVYFCASSQDGGIKFYGYTFGSGTRLTVV.

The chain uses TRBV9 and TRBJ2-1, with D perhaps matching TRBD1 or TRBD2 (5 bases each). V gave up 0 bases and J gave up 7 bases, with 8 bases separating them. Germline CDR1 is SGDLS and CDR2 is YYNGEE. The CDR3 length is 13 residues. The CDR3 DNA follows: TGTGCCAGCAGCGTAGGGGACGGGAATGAGCAGTTCTTC. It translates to CASSVGDGNEQFF.

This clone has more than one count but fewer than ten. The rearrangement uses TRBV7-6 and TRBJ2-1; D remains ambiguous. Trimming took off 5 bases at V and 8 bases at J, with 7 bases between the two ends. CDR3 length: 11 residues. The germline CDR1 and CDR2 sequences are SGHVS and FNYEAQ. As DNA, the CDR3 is TGTGCCAGCAGCAAGATGGATGAGCAGTTCTTC. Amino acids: CASSKMDEQFF.

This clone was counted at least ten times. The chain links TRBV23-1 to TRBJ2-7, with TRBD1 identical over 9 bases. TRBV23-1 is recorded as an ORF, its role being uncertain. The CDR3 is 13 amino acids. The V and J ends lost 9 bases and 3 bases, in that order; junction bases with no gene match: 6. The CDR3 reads CASHRGLIYEQYF. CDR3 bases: TGCGCCAGTCACAGGGGGCTTATCTACGAGCAGTACTTC.

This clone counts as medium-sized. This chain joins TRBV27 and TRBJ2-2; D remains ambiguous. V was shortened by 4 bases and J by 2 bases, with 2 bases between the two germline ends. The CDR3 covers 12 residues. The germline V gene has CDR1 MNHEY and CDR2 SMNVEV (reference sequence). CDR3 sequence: CASSYNTGELFF. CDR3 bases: TGTGCCAGCAGTTACAACACCGGGGAGCTGTTTTTT.

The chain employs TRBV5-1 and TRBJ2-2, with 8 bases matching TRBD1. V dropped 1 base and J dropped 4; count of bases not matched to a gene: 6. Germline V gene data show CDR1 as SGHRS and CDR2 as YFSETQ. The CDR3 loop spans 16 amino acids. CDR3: CASSLRDRGGTGELFF. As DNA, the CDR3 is TGCGCCAGCAGCTTGAGAGACAGGGGAGGCACCGGGGAGCTGTTTTTT.

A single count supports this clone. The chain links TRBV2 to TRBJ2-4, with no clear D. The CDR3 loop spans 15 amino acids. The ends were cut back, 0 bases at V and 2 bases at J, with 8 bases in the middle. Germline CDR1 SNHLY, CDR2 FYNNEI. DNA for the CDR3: TGTGCCAGCAGTGAAGCTGGGTATACCAAAAACATTCAGTACTTC. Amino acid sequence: CASSEAGYTKNIQYF.

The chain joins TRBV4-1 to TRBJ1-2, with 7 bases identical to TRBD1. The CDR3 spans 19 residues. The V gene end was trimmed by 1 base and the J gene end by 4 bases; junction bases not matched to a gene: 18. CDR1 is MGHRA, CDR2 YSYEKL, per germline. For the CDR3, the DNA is TGCGCCAGCAGCCAAGCTAGGGTGAGGAACCTCGACAGGGCCTATGGCTACACCTTC. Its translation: CASSQARVRNLDRAYGYTF.

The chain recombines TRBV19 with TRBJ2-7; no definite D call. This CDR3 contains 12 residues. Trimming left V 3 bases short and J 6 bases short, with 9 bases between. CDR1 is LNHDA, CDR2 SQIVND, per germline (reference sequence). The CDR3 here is CASSISRGEQYF. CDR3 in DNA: TGTGCCAGTAGTATTTCGAGAGGCGAGCAGTACTTC.

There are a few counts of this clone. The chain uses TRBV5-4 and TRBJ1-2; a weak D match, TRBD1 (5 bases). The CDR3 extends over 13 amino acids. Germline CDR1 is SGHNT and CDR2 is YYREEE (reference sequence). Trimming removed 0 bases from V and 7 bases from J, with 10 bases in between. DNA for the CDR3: TGTGCCAGCAGCTTGGTAGGGGCTGGTGGCTACACCTTC. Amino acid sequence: CASSLVGAGGYTF.

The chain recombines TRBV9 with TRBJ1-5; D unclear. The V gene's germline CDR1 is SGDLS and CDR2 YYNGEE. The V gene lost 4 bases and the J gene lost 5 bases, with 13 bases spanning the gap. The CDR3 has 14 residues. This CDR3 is CASSLGSEYQPQHF. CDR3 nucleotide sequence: TGTGCCAGCAGCCTAGGGTCGGAGTATCAGCCCCAGCATTTT.

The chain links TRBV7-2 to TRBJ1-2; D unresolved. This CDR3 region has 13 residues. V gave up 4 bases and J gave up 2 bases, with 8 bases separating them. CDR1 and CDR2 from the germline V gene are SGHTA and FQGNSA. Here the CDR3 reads CASSSYRNYGYTF. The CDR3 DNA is TGTGCCAGCAGCTCGTACCGCAACTATGGCTACACCTTC.

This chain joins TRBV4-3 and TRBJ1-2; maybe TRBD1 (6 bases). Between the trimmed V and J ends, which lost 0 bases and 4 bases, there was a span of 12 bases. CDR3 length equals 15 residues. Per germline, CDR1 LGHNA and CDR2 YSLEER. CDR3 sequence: CASSQDRRGSYGYTF. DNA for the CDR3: TGCGCCAGCAGCCAAGATAGAAGGGGGAGCTATGGCTACACCTTC.

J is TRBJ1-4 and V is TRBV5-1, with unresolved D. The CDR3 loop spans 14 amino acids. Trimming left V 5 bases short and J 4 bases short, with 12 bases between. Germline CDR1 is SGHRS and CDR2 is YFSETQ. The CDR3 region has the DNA TGCGCCAGCAGAAAGGACGGTGGTAATGAAAAACTGTTTTTT. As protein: CASRKDGGNEKLFF.

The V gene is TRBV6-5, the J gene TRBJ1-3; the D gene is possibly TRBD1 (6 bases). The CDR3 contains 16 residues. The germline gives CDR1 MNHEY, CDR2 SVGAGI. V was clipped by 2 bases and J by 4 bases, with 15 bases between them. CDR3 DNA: TGTGCCAGCAGTTACCAGGGGCCCGCGTCGGGAAACACCATATATTTT. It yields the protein CASSYQGPASGNTIYF.

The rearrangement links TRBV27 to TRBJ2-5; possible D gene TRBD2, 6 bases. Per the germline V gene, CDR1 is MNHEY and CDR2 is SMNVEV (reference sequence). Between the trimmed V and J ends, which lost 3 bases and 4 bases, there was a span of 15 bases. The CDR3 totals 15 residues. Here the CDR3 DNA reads TGTGCCAGCAGTTTTGCCGGGACTCCAAGAGAGACCCAGTACTTC. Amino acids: CASSFAGTPRETQYF.

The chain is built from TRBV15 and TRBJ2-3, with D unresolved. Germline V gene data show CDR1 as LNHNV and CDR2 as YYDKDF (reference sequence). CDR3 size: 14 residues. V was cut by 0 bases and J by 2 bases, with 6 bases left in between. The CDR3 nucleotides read TGTGCCACCAGCAGAGAACAGCTCACAGATACGCAGTATTTT. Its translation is CATSREQLTDTQYF.

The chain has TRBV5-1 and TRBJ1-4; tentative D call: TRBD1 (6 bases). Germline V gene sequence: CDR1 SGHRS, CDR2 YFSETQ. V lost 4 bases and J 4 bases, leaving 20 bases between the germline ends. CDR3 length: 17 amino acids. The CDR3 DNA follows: TGCGCCAGCAGCCCCGGAGCCCAGGGGCTTAGTAATGAAAAACTGTTTTTT. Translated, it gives CASSPGAQGLSNEKLFF.

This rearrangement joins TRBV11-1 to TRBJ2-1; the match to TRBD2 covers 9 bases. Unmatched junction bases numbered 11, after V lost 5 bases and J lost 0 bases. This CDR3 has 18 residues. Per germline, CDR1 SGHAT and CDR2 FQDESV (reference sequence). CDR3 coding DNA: TGTGCCAGCAGCCCAGGGCTAGCGGGACCTATCTCCTACAATGAGCAGTTCTTC. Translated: CASSPGLAGPISYNEQFF.

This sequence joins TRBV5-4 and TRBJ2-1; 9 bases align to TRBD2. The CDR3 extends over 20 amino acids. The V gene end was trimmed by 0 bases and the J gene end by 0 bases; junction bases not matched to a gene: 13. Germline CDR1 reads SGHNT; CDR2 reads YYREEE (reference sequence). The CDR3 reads CASSLVRTSESFSSYNEQFF. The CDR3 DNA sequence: TGTGCCAGCAGCTTGGTAAGGACTAGCGAAAGCTTCAGCTCCTACAATGAGCAGTTCTTC.